Sequencing of this T cell receptor beta chain was carried out in a study of shared clonotypes between healthy human individuals. TCRdb's table, derived via immunoSEQ multiplex PCR, lists solely in-frame clones and lacks some. The sample lists 2 million or so clones; 90% to 95% were seen once. As concerns this clone: Other nucleotide sequences in the sample specify the same CDR3.

CDR3 length equals 13 residues. CDR1 SNHLY and CDR2 FYNNEI come from the germline V gene. Trimming cost V 6 bases and J 2 bases; bases outside gene matches: 2. The receptor was derived from a man aged 18 to 35 in good health. Source material: naive CD4+ T cells sorted from blood. Subset here: CD45RA+ positively selected. The chain recombines TRBV2 with TRBJ2-3, with 7 bases identical to TRBD1. The CDR3 protein is CASRGQTTDTQYF. The CDR3 bases are TGTGCCAGCAGGGGACAGACCACAGATACGCAGTATTTT.